This TCR beta chain was sequenced for a study of blood T cells in healthy people across ages. General study points: Because sorting was not performed, PBMCs prevented conclusive naive versus antigen-experienced comparison.

Combining a sample-barcoded 5' primer with a J-beta primer mix, a second PCR ran for roughly 7 to 11 cycles. TCRdb passed the 5' RACE reads through MiXCR, listing each CDR3 protein once. The table has under 2,000,000 distinct CDR3 sequences, roughly 52% seen once. This clonotype was seen a few times. Antigen: not known. Donation came from healthy Caucasian individuals in Russia who were aged 6 to 90. This CDR3 comprises 13 residues. The germline V gene encodes CDR1 SQVTM and CDR2 ANQGSEA. The V end lost 3 bases, the J end lost 3 bases, and 11 bases lay between the germline ends. This TCR was recovered from a middle-aged woman in good health. This chain connects TRBV29-1 to TRBJ2-5, with TRBD1 as a possible D gene (5 bases). The material sequenced was blood. The CDR3 bases are TGCAGCGTTGAGTTAGGGGTGGAAGAGACCCAGTACTTC. Translating it yields CSVELGVEETQYF.